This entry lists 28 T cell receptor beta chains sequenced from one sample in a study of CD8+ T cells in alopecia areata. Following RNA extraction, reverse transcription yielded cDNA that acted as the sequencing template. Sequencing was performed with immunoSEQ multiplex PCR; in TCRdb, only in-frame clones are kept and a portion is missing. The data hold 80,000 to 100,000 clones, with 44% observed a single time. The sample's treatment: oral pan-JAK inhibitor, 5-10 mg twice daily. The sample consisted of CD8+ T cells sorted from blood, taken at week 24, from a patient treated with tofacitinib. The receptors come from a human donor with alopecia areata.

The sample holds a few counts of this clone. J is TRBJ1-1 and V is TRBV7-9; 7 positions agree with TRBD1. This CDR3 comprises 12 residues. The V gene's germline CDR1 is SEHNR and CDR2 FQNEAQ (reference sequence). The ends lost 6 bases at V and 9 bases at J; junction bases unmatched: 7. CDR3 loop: CASRLRDRKAFF. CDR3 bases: TGTGCCAGCAGACTAAGGGACAGAAAAGCTTTCTTT.

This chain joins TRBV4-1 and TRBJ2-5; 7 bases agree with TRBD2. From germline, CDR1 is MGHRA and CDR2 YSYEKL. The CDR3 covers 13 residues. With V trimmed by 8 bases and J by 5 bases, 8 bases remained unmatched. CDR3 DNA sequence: TGCGCCAGCCGAGGACTAGTTGGTGAGACCCAGTACTTC. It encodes CASRGLVGETQYF.

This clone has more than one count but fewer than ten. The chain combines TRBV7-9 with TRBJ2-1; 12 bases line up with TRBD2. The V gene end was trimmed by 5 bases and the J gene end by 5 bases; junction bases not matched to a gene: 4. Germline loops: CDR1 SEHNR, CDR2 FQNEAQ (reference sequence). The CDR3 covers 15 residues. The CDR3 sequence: CASSIGLAGNNEQFF. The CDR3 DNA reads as TGTGCCAGCAGCATTGGACTAGCGGGAAACAATGAGCAGTTCTTC.

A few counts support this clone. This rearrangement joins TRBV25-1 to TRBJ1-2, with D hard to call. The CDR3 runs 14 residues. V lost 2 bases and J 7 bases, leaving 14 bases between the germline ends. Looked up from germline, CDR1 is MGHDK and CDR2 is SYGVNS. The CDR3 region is CASSERGMATGYTF. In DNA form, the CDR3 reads TGTGCCAGCAGTGAACGGGGAATGGCAACTGGCTACACCTTC.

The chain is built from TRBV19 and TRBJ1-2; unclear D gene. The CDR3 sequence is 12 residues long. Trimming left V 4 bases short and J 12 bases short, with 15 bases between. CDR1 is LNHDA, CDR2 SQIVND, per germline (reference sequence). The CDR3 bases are TGTGCCAGTAGTACAAACTTTGACCCTCACACCTTC. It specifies CASSTNFDPHTF. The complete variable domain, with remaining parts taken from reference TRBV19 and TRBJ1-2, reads DGGITQSPKYLFRKEGQNVTLSCEQNLNHDAMYWYRQDPGQGLRLIYYSQIVNDFQKGDIAEGYSVSREKKESFPLTVTSAQKNPTAFYLCASSTNFDPHTFGSGTRLTVV.

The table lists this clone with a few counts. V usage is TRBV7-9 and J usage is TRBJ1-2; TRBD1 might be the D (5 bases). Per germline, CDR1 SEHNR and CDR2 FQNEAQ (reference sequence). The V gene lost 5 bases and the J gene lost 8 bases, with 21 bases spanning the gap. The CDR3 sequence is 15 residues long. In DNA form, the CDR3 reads TGTGCCAGCAGCCACCCCTTAGGACGGGACTCGGGCTACACCTTC. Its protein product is CASSHPLGRDSGYTF.

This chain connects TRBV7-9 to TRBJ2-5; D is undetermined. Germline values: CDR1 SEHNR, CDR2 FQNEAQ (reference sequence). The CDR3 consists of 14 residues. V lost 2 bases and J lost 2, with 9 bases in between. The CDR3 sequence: CASSLYSPQETQYF. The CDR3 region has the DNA TGTGCCAGCAGCTTATATTCCCCGCAAGAGACCCAGTACTTC. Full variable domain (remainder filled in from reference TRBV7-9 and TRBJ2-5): DTGVSQNPRHKITKRGQNVTFRCDPISEHNRLYWYRQTLGQGPEFLTYFQNEAQLEKSRLLSDRFSAERPKGSFSTLEIQRTEQGDSAMYLCASSLYSPQETQYFGPGTRLLVL.

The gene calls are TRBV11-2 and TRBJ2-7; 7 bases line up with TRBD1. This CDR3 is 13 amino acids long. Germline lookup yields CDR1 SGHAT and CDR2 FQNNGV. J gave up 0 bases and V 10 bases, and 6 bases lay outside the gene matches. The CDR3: CATDGQDSYEQYF. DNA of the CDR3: TGTGCCACCGACGGACAGGACTCCTACGAGCAGTACTTC. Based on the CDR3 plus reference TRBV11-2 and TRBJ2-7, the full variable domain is EAGVAQSPRYKIIEKRQSVAFWCNPISGHATLYWYQQILGQGPKLLIQFQNNGVVDDSQLPKDRFSAERLKGVDSTLKIQPAKLEDSAVYLCATDGQDSYEQYFGPGTRLTVT.

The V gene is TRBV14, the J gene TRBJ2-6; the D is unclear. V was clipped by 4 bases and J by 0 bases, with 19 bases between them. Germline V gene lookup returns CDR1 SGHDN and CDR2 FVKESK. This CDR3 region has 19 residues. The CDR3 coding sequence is TGTGCCAGCAGCCCACAAGGAAGACGTAGAGCCTCTGGGGCCAACGTCCTGACTTTC. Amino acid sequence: CASSPQGRRRASGANVLTF.

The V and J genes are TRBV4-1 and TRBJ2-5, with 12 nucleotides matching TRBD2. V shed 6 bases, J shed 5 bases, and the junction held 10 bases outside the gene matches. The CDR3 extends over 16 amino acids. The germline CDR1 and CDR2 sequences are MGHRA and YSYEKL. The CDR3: CASRQTSGSDVETQYF. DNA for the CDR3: TGCGCCAGCAGGCAGACTAGCGGGAGTGATGTCGAGACCCAGTACTTC.

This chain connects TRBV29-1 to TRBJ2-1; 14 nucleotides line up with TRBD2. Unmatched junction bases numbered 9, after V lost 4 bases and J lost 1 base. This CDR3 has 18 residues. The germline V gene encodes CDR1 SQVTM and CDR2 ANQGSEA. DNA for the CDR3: TGCAGCGTTGTACCCGGGACTAGCGGGGGTTGGTCCTACAATGAGCAGTTCTTC. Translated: CSVVPGTSGGWSYNEQFF.

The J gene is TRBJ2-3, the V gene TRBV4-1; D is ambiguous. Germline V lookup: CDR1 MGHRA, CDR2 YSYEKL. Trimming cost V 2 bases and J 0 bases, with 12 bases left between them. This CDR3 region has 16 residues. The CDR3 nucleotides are TGCGCCAGCAGCCAACCAGAGAGGTCTAGCACAGATACGCAGTATTTT. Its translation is CASSQPERSSTDTQYF.

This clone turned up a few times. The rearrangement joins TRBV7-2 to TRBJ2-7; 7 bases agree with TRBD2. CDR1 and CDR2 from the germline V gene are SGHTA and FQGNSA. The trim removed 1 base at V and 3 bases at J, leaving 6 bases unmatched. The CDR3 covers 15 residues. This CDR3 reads CASSLGTSGLYEQYF. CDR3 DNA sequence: TGTGCCAGCAGCTTAGGGACTAGTGGCCTCTACGAGCAGTACTTC.

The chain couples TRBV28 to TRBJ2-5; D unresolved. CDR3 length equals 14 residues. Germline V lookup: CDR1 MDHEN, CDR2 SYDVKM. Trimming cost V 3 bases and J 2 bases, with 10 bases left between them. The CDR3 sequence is CASSFSGNQETQYF. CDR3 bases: TGTGCCAGCAGTTTTTCCGGAAATCAAGAGACCCAGTACTTC.

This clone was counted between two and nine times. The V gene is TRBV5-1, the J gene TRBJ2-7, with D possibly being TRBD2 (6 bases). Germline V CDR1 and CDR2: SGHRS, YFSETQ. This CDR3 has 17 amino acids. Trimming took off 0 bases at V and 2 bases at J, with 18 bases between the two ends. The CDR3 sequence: CASSLGGGGGAAYEQYF. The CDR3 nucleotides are TGCGCCAGCAGCTTGGGCGGCGGTGGAGGGGCCGCCTACGAGCAGTACTTC.

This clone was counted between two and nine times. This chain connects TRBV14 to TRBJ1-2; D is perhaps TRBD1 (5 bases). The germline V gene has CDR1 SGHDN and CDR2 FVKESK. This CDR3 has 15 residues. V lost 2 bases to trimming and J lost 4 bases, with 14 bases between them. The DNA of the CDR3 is TGTGCCAGCAGCCAAAGGCCCAGGGATCCCTATGGCTACACCTTC. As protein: CASSQRPRDPYGYTF.

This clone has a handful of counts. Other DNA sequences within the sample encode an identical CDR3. The CDR3 region has the DNA TGTGCCAGTAGTTGGGACTCCTCCTACGAGCAGTACTTC. The encoded protein is CASSWDSSYEQYF. The V call is TRBV19, the J call TRBJ2-7; maybe TRBD2 (6 bases). V lost 5 bases to trimming and J lost 0 bases, with 8 bases between them. The CDR3 extends over 13 amino acids. Germline V gene lookup returns CDR1 LNHDA and CDR2 SQIVND (reference sequence).

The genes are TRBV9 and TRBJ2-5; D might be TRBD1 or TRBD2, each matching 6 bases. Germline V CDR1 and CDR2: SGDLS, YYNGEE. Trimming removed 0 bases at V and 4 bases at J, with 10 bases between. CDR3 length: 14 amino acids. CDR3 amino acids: CASSVGSGAETQYF. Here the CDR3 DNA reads TGTGCCAGCAGCGTAGGTTCGGGGGCAGAGACCCAGTACTTC.

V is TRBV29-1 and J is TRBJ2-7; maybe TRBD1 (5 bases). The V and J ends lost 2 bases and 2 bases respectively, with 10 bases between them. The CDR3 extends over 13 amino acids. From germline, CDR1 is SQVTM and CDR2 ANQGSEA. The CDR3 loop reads CSVEWVGAYEQYF. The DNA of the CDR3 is TGCAGCGTTGAATGGGTAGGGGCCTACGAGCAGTACTTC.

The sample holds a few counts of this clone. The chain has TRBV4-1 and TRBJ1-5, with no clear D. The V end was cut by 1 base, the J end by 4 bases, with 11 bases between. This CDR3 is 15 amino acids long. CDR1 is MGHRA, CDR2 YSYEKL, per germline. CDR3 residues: CASSQVLGPNQPQHF. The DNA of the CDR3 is TGCGCCAGCAGCCAAGTATTAGGGCCGAATCAGCCCCAGCATTTT.

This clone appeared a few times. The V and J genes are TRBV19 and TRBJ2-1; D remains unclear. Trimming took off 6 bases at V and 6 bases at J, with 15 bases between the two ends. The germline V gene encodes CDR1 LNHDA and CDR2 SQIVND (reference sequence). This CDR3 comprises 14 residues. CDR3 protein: CASSPLERFNEQFF. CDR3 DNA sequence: TGTGCCAGTAGCCCCCTAGAAAGGTTCAATGAGCAGTTCTTC.

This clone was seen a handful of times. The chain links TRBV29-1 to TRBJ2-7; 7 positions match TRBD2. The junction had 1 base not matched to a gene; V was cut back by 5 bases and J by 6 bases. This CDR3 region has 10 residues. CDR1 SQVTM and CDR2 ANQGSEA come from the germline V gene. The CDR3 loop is CSVRGGEQYF. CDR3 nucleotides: TGCAGCGTTCGCGGGGGCGAGCAGTACTTC.

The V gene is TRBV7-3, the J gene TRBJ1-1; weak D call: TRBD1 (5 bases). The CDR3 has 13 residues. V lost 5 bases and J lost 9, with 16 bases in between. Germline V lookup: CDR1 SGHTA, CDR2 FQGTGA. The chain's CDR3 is CASSPTIGAKAFF. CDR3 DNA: TGTGCCAGCAGCCCTACAATAGGGGCCAAAGCTTTCTTT. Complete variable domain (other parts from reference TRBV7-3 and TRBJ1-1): GAGVSQTPSNKVTEKGKYVELRCDPISGHTALYWYRQSLGQGPEFLIYFQGTGAADDSGLPNDRFFAVRPEGSVSTLKIQRTERGDSAVYLCASSPTIGAKAFFGQGTRLTVV.

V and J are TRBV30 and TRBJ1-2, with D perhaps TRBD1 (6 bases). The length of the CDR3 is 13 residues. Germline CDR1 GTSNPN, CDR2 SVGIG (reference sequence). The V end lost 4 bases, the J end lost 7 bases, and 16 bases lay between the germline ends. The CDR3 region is CAWNPSGGSGYTF. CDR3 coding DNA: TGTGCCTGGAACCCGAGTGGGGGCTCTGGCTACACCTTC.

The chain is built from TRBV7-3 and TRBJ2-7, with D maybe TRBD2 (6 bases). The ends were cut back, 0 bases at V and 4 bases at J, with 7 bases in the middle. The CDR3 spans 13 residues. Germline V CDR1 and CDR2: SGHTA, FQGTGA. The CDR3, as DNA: TGTGCCAGCAGCTTAACCAGCGGGTACGAGCAGTACTTC. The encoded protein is CASSLTSGYEQYF.

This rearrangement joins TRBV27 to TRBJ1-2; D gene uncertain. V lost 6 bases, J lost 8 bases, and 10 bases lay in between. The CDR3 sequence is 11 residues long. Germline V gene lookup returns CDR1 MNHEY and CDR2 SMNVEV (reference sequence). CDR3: CASRGAGGYTF. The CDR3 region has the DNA TGTGCCAGCAGGGGCGCTGGAGGCTACACCTTC.

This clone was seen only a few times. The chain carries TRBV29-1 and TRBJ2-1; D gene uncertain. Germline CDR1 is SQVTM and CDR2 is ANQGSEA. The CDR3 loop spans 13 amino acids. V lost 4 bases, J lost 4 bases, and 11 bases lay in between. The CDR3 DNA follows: TGCAGCGTTGTGACAAACAGTTACAATGAGCAGTTCTTC. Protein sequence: CSVVTNSYNEQFF.

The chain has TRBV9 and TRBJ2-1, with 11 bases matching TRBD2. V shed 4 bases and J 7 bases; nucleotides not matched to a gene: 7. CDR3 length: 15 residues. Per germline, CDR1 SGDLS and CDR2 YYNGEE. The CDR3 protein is CASSIGTSGGNEQFF. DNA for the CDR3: TGTGCCAGCAGCATCGGGACTAGCGGAGGGAATGAGCAGTTCTTC.